These 8 T cell receptor beta chains share one sample of origin, sequenced in a study of cytomegalovirus exposure and HLA in healthy donors. The primer mix had 60 Vbeta and 13 Jbeta primers. Generated by immunoSEQ multiplex PCR, the TCRdb table keeps only in-frame clones and is missing some. Found here are about 170,000 clones, 76% of them singletons; the top ten hold 0.65% to 0.95%. The sample consisted of PBMCs. The receptors come from a female donor in good health and CMV-seronegative.

This chain uses TRBV30 with TRBJ2-4, with unresolved D. Deletions cut 1 base from V and 6 bases from J, with 10 bases between. Germline CDR1 reads GTSNPN; CDR2 reads SVGIG (reference sequence). The CDR3 runs 13 residues. The CDR3 here is CAWSEPRRNIQYF. The CDR3 DNA sequence: TGTGCCTGGAGTGAGCCTAGAAGAAACATTCAGTACTTC.

This clone has more than one count but fewer than ten. V usage is TRBV5-4 and J usage is TRBJ1-2, with D tentatively TRBD1 (6 bases). Germline CDR1 SGHNT, CDR2 YYREEE (reference sequence). This CDR3 has 15 residues. V was clipped by 4 bases and J by 1 base, with 14 bases between them. The CDR3 sequence: CASSTGTLINYGYTF. CDR3 in DNA: TGTGCCAGCAGCACCGGGACACTTATTAACTATGGCTACACCTTC. The full variable domain, with the rest looked up from reference TRBV5-4 and TRBJ1-2, is ETGVTQSPTHLIKTRGQQVTLRCSSQSGHNTVSWYQQALGQGPQFIFQYYREEENGRGNFPPRFSGLQFPNYSSELNVNALELDDSALYLCASSTGTLINYGYTFGSGTRLTVV.

In this sample, this clone turned up a few times. The germline gene is not matched at one end of the junction; a read error may be the cause. The J gene is TRBJ2-4, the V gene TRBV7-9; D gene ambiguous. Germline V gives CDR1 SEHNR, CDR2 FQNEAQ (reference sequence). The CDR3 runs 14 residues. This CDR3 reads CASSRVVSKNSQYF. The CDR3 DNA is TGTGCCAGCAGCCGCGTTGTGAGTAAAAACAGTCAGTACTTC.

V usage is TRBV9 and J usage is TRBJ2-3, with TRBD1 matching 7 bases. CDR3 size: 16 residues. The germline V gene has CDR1 SGDLS and CDR2 YYNGEE. J gave up 0 bases and V 2 bases, and 6 bases lay outside the gene matches. The DNA of the CDR3 is TGTGCCAGCAGCGTCACAGGGGCCCCTAGCACAGATACGCAGTATTTT. It encodes CASSVTGAPSTDTQYF.

This chain joins TRBV6-5 and TRBJ1-2; D might be TRBD1 (5 bases). Trimming shortened V by 6 bases and J by 8 bases, and 13 bases separated the two germline ends. The CDR3 spans 12 residues. The germline V gene has CDR1 MNHEY and CDR2 SVGAGI. Here the CDR3 DNA reads TGTGCCAGCAGGTCCAGGGCACTCGGCTACACCTTC. Protein sequence: CASRSRALGYTF.

The chain links TRBV29-1 to TRBJ2-1; D possibly corresponds to TRBD1 (5 bases). This CDR3 has 12 residues. Trimming took 7 bases from V and 1 from J, leaving 8 bases between them. The germline V gene has CDR1 SQVTM and CDR2 ANQGSEA. This chain's CDR3 is CSGTRSYNEQFF. The DNA of the CDR3 is TGCAGCGGGACACGATCCTACAATGAGCAGTTCTTC.

This clone occurred a few times. V usage is TRBV9 and J usage is TRBJ1-2; possible D gene TRBD1, 6 bases. The CDR3 contains 16 residues. Per the germline V gene, CDR1 is SGDLS and CDR2 is YYNGEE. Between the trimmed V and J ends, which lost 0 bases and 8 bases, there was a span of 20 bases. The CDR3 sequence is CASSVGSSGRGQGYTF. The CDR3 DNA reads as TGTGCCAGCAGCGTAGGTTCCTCGGGCAGGGGTCAAGGCTACACCTTC.

The chain combines TRBV18 with TRBJ2-1; the match to TRBD2 covers 11 bases. This CDR3 has 15 residues. Germline V gene data show CDR1 as KGHSH and CDR2 as LQKENI. The J segment lost 4 bases and the V segment lost 6 bases, leaving 5 bases of the junction unmatched. CDR3 DNA: TGTGCCAGCTCCCTACTAGCGGGGGCGTACAATGAGCAGTTCTTC. Protein sequence: CASSLLAGAYNEQFF.